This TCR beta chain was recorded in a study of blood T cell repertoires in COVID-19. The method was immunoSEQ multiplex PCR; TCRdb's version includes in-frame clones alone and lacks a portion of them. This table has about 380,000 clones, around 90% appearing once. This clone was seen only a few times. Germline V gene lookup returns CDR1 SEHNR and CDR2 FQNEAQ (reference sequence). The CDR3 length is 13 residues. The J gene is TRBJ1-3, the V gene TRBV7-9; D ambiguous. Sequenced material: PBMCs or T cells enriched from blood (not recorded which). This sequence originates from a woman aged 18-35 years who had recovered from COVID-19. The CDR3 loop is CANDRSSGNTIYF. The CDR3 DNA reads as TGTGCTAATGACCGGAGCTCTGGAAACACCATATATTTT.